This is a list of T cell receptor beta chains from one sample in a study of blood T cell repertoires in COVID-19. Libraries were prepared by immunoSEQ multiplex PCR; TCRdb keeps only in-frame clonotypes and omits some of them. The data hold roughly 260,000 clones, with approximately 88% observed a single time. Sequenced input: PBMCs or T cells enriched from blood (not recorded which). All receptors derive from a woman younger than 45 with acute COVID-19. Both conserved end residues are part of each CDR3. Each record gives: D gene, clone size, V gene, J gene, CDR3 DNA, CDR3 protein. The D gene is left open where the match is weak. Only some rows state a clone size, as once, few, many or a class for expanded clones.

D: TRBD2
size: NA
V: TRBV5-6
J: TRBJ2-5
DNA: TGTGCCAGCAGCTTCGGGGGGGTACCGGAGACCCAGTACTTC
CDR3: CASSFGGVPETQYF

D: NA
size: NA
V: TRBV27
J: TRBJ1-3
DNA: TGTGCCAGCAGTTTAGGGGGGAGCTCTGGAAACACCATATATTTT
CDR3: CASSLGGSSGNTIYF

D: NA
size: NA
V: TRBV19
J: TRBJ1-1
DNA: TGTGCCAGTGGTAAGGACTGGAACACTGAAGCTTTCTTT
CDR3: CASGKDWNTEAFF

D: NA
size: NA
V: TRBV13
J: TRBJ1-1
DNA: TGTGCCAGCAGCCAATCCATGGGGGGGGCGAACACTGAAGCTTTCTTT
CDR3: CASSQSMGGANTEAFF

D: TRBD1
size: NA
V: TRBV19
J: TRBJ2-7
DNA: TGTGCCAGTAGTATTGGGACAGATCTCTACGAGCAGTACTTC
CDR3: CASSIGTDLYEQYF

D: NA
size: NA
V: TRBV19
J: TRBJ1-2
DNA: TGTGCCAGTAGTAGTCACAGGGACCCAACCTATGGCTACACCTTC
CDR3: CASSSHRDPTYGYTF

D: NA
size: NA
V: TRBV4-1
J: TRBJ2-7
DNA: TGCGCCAGCAGCCCCGGCGAGCGGCAGTCCTACGAGCAGTACTTC
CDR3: CASSPGERQSYEQYF

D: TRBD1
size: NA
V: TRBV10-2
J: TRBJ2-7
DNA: TGCGCCAGCAGCACCGGGACAGAACGCAACGAGCAGTACTTC
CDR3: CASSTGTERNEQYF

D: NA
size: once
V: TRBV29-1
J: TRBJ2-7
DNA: TGCAGCGTTCTAGCCTCGTCCTACGAGCAGTACTTC
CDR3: CSVLASSYEQYF

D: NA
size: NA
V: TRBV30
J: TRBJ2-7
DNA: TGTGCCTGGAGTGGACAAGTCTCCTACGAGCAGTACTTC
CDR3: CAWSGQVSYEQYF

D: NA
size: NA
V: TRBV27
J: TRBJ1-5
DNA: TGTGCCAGCAGTTCTGCGGCAGCAGATAGCAATCAGCCCCAGCATTTT
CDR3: CASSSAAADSNQPQHF

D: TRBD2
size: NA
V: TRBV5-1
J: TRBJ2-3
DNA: TGCGCCAGCAGCCTTACTAGCGGGGAAGATACGCAGTATTTT
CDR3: CASSLTSGEDTQYF

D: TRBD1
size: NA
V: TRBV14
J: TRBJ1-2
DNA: TGTGCCAGCAGCCGAGGGGCAGGGGGCGTTCAATTCTATGGCTACACCTTC
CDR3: CASSRGAGGVQFYGYTF

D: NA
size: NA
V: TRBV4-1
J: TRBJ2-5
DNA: TGCGCCAGCAGCCAAGATACCAGTCCAGAGACCCAGTACTTC
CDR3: CASSQDTSPETQYF

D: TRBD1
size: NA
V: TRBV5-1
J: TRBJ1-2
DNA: TGCGCCAGCAGCTTGGGACAGGGAGGCGTCTATGGCTACACCTTC
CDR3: CASSLGQGGVYGYTF

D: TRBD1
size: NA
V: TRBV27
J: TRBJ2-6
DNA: TGTGCCAGCAGTCGCGTCCCCATAACAGGGGTAGGGTCTGGGGCCAACGTCCTGACTTTC
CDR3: CASSRVPITGVGSGANVLTF

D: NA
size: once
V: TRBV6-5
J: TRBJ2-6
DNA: TGTGCCAGCACCAGGGAAACTTCTGGGGCCAACGTCCTGACTTTC
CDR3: CASTRETSGANVLTF

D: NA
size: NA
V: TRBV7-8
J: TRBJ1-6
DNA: TGTGCCAGCAGCTTATGGTCGGCGGGGCAGGGAAGAAATTCACCCCTCCACTTT
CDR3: CASSLWSAGQGRNSPLHF

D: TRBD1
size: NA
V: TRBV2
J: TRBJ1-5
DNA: TGTGCCAGCAGTGAAGGACAGGGAGATCAGCCCCAGCATTTT
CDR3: CASSEGQGDQPQHF

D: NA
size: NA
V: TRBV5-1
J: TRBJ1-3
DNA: TGCGCCAGCAGCTTGGCAGGGCTCTCTGGAAACACCATATATTTT
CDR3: CASSLAGLSGNTIYF

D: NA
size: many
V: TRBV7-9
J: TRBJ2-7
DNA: TGTGCCAGCAGTTATAAATCCGGGGGATCCTACGAGCAGTACTTC
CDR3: CASSYKSGGSYEQYF

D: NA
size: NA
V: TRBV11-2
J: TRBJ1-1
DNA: TGTGCCAGCAGCTTCGATTCACAGGGATGGTTCGCTGAAGCTTTCTTT
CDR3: CASSFDSQGWFAEAFF

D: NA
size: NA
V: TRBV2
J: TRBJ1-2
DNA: TGTGCCAGCAAGGACACGGCCGTGAGTGGCTACACCTTC
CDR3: CASKDTAVSGYTF

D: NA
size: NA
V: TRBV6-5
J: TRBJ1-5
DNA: TGTGCCAGCAGTCTACAGGGTTCCAATCAGCCCCAGCATTTT
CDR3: CASSLQGSNQPQHF

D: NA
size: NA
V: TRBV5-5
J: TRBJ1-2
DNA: TGTGCCAGCAGCTCAACAGGAAACTATGGCTACACCTTC
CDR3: CASSSTGNYGYTF

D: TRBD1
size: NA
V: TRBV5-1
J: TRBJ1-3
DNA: TGCGCCAGCAGCGCGGGACAGGGGGCTCACACCATATATTTT
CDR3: CASSAGQGAHTIYF

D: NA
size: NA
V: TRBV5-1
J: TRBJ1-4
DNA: TGCGCCAGCAGCTTGGACGTCCTCGGTGAAAAACTGTTTTTT
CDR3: CASSLDVLGEKLFF

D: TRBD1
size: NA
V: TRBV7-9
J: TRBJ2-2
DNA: TGTGCCAGCAGCTTAGCAGGGACAGGGGTCGGGGAGCTGTTTTTT
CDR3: CASSLAGTGVGELFF

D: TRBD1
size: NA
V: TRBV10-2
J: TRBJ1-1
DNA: TGCGCCAGCAGTGAGACCGGGACAGCCCATGCAGCTTTCTTT
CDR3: CASSETGTAHAAFF

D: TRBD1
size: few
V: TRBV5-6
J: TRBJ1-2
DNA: TGTGCCAGCAGCGCCCTACAGGGGAACTATGGCTACACCTTC
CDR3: CASSALQGNYGYTF

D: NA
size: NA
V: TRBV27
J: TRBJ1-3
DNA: TGTGCCAGAACTAGGGAATCCTCTGGAAACACCATATATTTT
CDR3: CARTRESSGNTIYF

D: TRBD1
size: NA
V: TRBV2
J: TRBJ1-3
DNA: TGTGCCAGCAGTCCCGGGACAGTCTCTGGAAACACCATATATTTT
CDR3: CASSPGTVSGNTIYF

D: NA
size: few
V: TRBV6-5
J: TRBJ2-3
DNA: TGTGCCAGCAGTTACTCGAACAGACTAACAGATACGCAGTATTTT
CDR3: CASSYSNRLTDTQYF

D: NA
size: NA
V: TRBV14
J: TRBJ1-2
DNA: TGTGCCAGCAGCCAACACGGCTATGGCTACACCTTC
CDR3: CASSQHGYGYTF

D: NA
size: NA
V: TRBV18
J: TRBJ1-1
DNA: TGTGCCAGCTCACCTTCCCCGCCGGACAGCACTGAAGCTTTCTTT
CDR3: CASSPSPPDSTEAFF

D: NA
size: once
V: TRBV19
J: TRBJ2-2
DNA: TGTGCCACCCCCCCCGGGTGGCTTGGCACCGGGGAGCTGTTTTTT
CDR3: CATPPGWLGTGELFF

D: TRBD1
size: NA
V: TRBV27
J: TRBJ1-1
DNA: TGTGCCAGCAGTTTAGCACAACAGGGGTCCACTGAAGCTTTCTTT
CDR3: CASSLAQQGSTEAFF

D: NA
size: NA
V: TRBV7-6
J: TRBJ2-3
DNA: TGTGCCAGCAGCTCCGTCACAGATACGCAGTATTTT
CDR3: CASSSVTDTQYF

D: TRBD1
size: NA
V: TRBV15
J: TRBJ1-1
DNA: TGTGCCACCAGCCGCGGGACAGGGGTGAGCACTGAAGCTTTCTTT
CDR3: CATSRGTGVSTEAFF

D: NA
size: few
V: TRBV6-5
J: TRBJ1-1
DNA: TGTGCCAGCAGTTCCCAGGCCCTGAACACTGAAGCTTTCTTT
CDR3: CASSSQALNTEAFF

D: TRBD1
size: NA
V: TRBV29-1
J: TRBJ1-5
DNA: TGCAGCGTTGCCGGGACAGTCAATCAGCCCCAGCATTTT
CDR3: CSVAGTVNQPQHF

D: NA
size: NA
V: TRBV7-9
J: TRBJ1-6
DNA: TGTGCCAGCAGCCGTGTACTGGGCAGTTCACCCCTCCACTTT
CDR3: CASSRVLGSSPLHF

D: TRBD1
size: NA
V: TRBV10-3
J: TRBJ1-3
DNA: TGTGCCATCAGTGAGAAGTACGGGACAGGGACAATCTCTGGAAACACCATATATTTT
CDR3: CAISEKYGTGTISGNTIYF

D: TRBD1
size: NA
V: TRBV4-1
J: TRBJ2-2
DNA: TGCGCCAGCAGCCAAGGAGACAGGGAGTACACCGGGGAGCTGTTTTTT
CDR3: CASSQGDREYTGELFF

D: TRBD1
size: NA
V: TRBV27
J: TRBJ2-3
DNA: TGTGCCAGCAGTTCGGACAGGGGGGCAGATACGCAGTATTTT
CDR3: CASSSDRGADTQYF

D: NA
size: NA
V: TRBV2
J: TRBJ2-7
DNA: TGTGCCAGCAGTGATAAGAGCTCCTACGAGCAGTACTTC
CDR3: CASSDKSSYEQYF

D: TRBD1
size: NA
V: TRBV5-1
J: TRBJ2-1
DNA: TGCGCCAGCAGCTTGGCCAGCGACAGGGCGCCCGTAGAAAAGCAGTTCTTC
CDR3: CASSLASDRAPVEKQFF

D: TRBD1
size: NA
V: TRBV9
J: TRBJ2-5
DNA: TGTGCCAGCAGCGTAGAGGGGGCAGGCGGGACCCAGTACTTC
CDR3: CASSVEGAGGTQYF

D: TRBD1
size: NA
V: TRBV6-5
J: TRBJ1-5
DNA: TGTGCCAGCCGGGACAGATATCAGCCCCAGCATTTT
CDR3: CASRDRYQPQHF

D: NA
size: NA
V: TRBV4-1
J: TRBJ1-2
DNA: TGCGCCAGCAGTAACAGGGCTTATGGCTACACCTTC
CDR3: CASSNRAYGYTF

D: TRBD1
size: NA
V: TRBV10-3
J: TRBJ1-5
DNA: TGTGCCATCAGAGATGACGGGACAGGGATCAATCAGCCCCAGCATTTT
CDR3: CAIRDDGTGINQPQHF